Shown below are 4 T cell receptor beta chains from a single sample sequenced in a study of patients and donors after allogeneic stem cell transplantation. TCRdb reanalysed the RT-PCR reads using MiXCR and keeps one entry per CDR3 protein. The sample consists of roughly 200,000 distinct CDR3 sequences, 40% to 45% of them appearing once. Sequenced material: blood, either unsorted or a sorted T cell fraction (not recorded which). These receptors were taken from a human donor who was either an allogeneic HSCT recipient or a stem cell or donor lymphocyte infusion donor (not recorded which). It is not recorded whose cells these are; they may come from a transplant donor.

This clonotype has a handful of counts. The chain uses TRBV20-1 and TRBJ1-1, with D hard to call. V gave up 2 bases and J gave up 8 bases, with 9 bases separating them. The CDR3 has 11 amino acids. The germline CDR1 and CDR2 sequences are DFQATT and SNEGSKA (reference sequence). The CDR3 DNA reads TGCAGTGCTAGAACGGAGGCCGAAGCTTTCTTT. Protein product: CSARTEAEAFF.

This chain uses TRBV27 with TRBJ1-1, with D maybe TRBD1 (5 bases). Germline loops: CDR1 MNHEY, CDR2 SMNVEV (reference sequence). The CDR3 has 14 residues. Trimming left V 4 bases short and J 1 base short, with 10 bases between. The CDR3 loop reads CASSSGGTNTEAFF. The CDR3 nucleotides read TGTGCCAGCAGTTCGGGGGGGACGAACACTGAAGCTTTCTTT.

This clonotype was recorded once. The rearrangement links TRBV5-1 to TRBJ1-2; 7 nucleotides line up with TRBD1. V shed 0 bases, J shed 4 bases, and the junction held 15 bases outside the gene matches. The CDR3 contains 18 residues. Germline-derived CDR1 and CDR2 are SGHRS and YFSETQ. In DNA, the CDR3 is TGCGCCAGCAGCTTGGACGGAAGCGGTCAGGGACAGCCCTATGGCTACACCTTC. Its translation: CASSLDGSGQGQPYGYTF. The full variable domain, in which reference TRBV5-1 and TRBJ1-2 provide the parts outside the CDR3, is KAGVTQTPRYLIKTRGQQVTLSCSPISGHRSVSWYQQTPGQGLQFLFEYFSETQRNKGNFPGRFSGRQFSNSRSEMNVSTLELGDSALYLCASSLDGSGQGQPYGYTFGSGTRLTVV.

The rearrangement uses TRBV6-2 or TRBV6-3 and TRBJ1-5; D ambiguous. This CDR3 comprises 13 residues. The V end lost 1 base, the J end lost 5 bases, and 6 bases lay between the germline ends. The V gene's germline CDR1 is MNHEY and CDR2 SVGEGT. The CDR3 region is CASSYYEDQPQHF. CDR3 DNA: TGTGCCAGCAGTTACTACGAGGATCAGCCCCAGCATTTT.